This T cell receptor (beta chain) came from a study of blood T cell repertoires in COVID-19. Sequencing was performed with immunoSEQ multiplex PCR; in TCRdb, only in-frame clones are kept and a portion is missing. The data show some 16,000 clones, 75% to 90% seen once. The V gene end was trimmed by 4 bases and the J gene end by 4 bases; junction bases not matched to a gene: 7. The CDR3 consists of 15 residues. Germline V lookup: CDR1 SGHRS, CDR2 YFSETQ. The chain combines TRBV5-1 with TRBJ2-1; 8 nucleotides line up with TRBD2. What was sequenced was peripheral blood. The receptor was derived from a man older than 75 with active or convalescent COVID-19. The CDR3 loop is CASSARGATYNEQFF. In DNA, the CDR3 is TGCGCCAGCAGCGCGCGGGGGGCTACGTACAATGAGCAGTTCTTC.